The entry below describes one T cell receptor beta chain. Its target is not known. This specimen comes from a study of cytomegalovirus exposure and HLA in healthy donors. Findings and limits, study-wide: Follow-up analysis found HLA locus-dependent TCR association rates, highest for DRB1 and lowest for HLA-C. Among the most significant clusters, several appeared linked to common viral pathogens in a later analysis.

The primer mix had 60 Vbeta and 13 Jbeta primers. Produced via immunoSEQ multiplex PCR; TCRdb's table is partial and in-frame only. The sample includes some 80,000 clones, 60% to 85% of them seen just once. The CDR3 extends over 15 amino acids. Trimming removed 1 base from V and 4 bases from J; junction bases left unmatched: 3. CDR1 is SEHNR, CDR2 FQNEAQ, per germline (reference sequence). The genes are TRBV7-9 and TRBJ2-7; 11 nucleotides align to TRBD1. The source is a man aged 40-50 years in good health and CMV-seronegative. Sequencing input: PBMCs. This CDR3 reads CASSLGTGGAYEQYF. CDR3 nucleotide sequence: TGTGCCAGCAGCTTAGGGACAGGGGGCGCATACGAGCAGTACTTC.